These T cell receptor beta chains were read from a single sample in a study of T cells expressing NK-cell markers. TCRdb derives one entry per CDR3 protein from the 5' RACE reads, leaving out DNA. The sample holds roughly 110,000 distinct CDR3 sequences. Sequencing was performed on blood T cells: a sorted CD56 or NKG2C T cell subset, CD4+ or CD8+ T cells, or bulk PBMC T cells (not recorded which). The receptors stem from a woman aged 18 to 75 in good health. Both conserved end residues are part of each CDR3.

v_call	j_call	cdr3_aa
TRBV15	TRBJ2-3	CATSGRVGADTQYF
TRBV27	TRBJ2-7	CASSPGLLLYEQYF
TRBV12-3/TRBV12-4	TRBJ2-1	CASGFADSSYNEQFF
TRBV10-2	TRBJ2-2	CASSESVTLGELFF
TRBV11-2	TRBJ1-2	CASSEPTAPSGYTF
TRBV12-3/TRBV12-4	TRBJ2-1	CASRFEGADEQFF
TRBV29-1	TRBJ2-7	CSGLQGPYEQYF
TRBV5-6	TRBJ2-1	CASSNPGTIYNEQFF
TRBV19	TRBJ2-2	CASSGGLITGELFF
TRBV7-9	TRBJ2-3	CASSLVGSDTQYF
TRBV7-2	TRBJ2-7	CASEGLAGGREQYF
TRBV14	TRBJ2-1	CASSLDRSSDEQFF
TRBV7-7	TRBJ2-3	CASSLDPRGTSTDTQYF
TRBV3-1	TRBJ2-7	CASSQDYSSSYEQYF
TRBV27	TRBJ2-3	CATTGPRRTDTQYF
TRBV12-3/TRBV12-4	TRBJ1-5	CASRGETNQPQHF
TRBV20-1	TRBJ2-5	CSARGTSGQETQYF
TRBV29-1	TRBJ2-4	CSVDPGLGNHIQYF
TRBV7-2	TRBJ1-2	CASTLDGVGGYTF
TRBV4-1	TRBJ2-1	CASSQASGLAMNEQFF
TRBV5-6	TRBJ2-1	CASSLATGGNMYNEQFF
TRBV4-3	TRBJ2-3	CASSQDEAGDTQYF
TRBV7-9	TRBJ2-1	CASSFTVAGEGEQFF
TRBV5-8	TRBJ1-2	CASSLEAREDYGYTF
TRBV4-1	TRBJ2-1	CASSPRGDNEQFF
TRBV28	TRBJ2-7	CASNKPNYEQYF
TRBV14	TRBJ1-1	CASSQVRVGPEAFF
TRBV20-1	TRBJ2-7	CSAATGLVVREYF
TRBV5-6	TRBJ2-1	CASSAILNEQFF
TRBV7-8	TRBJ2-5	CASSLSGSEETQYF
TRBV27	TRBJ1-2	CATAEGGQSYGYTF
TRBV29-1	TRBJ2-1	CSVDSTGLSSSYNEQFF
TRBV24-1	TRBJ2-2	CATSQGGESGELFF
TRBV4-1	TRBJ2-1	CASSQGVRNEQFF
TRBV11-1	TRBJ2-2	CASSSAGTSGRAGYTGELFF
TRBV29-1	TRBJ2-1	CSATPGLADNEQFF
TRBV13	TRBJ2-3	CASSRRGTDTQYF
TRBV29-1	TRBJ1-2	CSVDERDGYGYTF
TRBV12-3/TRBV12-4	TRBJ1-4	CASSLSGSNEKLFF
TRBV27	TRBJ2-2	CASSPAPYGRDTGELFF
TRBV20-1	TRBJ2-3	CRPGENPPDTQYF
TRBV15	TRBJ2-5	CATSPTTPGQGAGETQYF
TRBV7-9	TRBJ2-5	CASTSDRGETQYF
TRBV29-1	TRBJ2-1	CSVLGLAGGRSYNEQFF
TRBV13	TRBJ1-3	CASSLNGRNTIYF